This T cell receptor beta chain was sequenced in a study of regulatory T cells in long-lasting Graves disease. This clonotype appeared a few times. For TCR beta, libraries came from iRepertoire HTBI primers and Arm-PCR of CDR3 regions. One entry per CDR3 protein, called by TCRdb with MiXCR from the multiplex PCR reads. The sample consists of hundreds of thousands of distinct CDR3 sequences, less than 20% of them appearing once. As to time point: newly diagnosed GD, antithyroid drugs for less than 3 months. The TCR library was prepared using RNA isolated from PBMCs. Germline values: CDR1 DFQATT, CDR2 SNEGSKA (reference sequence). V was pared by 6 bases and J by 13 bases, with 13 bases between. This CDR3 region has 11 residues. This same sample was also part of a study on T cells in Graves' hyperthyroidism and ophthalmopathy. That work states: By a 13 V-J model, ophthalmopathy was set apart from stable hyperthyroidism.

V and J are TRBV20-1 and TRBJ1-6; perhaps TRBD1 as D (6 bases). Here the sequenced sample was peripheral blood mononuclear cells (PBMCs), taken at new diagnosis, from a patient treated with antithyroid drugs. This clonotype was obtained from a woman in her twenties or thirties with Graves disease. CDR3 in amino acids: CSAAKGEPLHF. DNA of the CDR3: TGCAGTGCAGCCAAGGGGGAGCCCCTCCACTTT.